Given below is one T cell receptor (beta chain) in context. What it binds is not known. The CDR3 totals 12 residues. The germline CDR1 and CDR2 sequences are SGHVS and FNYEAQ. The V end was cut by 1 base, the J end by 5 bases, with 5 bases between. These data are taken from a study of cytomegalovirus exposure and HLA in healthy donors. For the study at large: Among the roughly 400 genotyped donors, 81% were placed in the Caucasian-associated ancestry cluster. General study points: V- and J-gene trimming in TCR beta was tied to a missense DCLRE1C variant by an analysis performed later. An observed cluster of highly shared sequence variants was recorded as a likely sequencing artifact.

A multiplex PCR was run with 60 Vbeta primers and 13 Jbeta primers. Only in-frame clones appear in the TCRdb table, and some are missing; sequencing was by immunoSEQ multiplex PCR. The profile shows tens of thousands of clones, 78% of them singletons. The genes are TRBV7-6 and TRBJ1-2; D remains unclear. Sequencing input: PBMCs. The origin of this receptor is a woman between 40 and 50 years old in good health and CMV-seronegative. The CDR3 here is CASSLDGYGYTF. The CDR3 nucleotides read TGTGCCAGCAGCTTAGACGGGTATGGCTACACCTTC.